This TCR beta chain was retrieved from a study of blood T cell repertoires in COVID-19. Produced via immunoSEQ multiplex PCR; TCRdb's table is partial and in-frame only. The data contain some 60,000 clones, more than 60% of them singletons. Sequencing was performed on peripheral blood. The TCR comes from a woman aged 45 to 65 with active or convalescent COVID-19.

The CDR3, as DNA: TGTGCCATTACGTCAGGGGTCTATGGCTACACCTTC. Translated: CAITSGVYGYTF. V gene TRBV2 combines with J gene TRBJ1-2, with a tentative D call TRBD1 (6 bases). Trimming took off 10 bases at V and 4 bases at J, with 13 bases between the two ends. This CDR3 comprises 12 residues. Germline lookup yields CDR1 SNHLY and CDR2 FYNNEI.